Following are 27 T cell receptor beta chains from one sample sequenced in a study of blood T cell repertoires in COVID-19. Data came from immunoSEQ multiplex PCR; TCRdb stores just in-frame clones and leaves some out. The sample records 50,000 to 60,000 clones, roughly 86% being singletons. The sequencing input was peripheral blood. These receptors came from an elderly man with active or convalescent COVID-19.

CDR3 nucleotide sequence: TGTGCCAGCAGCCAAGTAGCGGGAGGTCACACCGGGGAGCTGTTTTTT. Its protein product is CASSQVAGGHTGELFF. J is TRBJ2-2 and V is TRBV3-1 (or the pseudogene TRBV3-2); TRBD2 agrees at 10 bases. The CDR3 runs to 16 residues. CDR1 is LGHDT and CDR2 is YNNKEL in the germline V gene (reference sequence). Losses at the gene ends were 1 base for V and 3 bases for J; bases not matched to a gene: 2.

The chain couples TRBV5-1 to TRBJ2-7, with 9 bases lining up with TRBD2. The CDR3 has 15 residues. Germline V gene data show CDR1 as SGHRS and CDR2 as YFSETQ. Trimming cost V 0 bases and J 3 bases; bases outside gene matches: 4. In nucleotides, the CDR3 is TGCGCCAGCAGCTTGGTAGGTAGCGGGAGCTACGAGCAGTACTTC. Translation gives CASSLVGSGSYEQYF.

This chain uses TRBV27 with TRBJ2-7; perhaps TRBD2 as D (7 bases). CDR1 is MNHEY, CDR2 SMNVEV, per germline (reference sequence). CDR3 length equals 15 residues. V was clipped by 2 bases and J by 6 bases, with 17 bases between them. The CDR3 DNA is TGTGCCAGCAGTTTAGAGGGCCGGGGGGCGGGCGAGCAGTACTTC. Its translation: CASSLEGRGAGEQYF.

The CDR3 is CASSLAAGQSDSPLHF. Here the CDR3 DNA reads TGTGCCAGCAGCTTAGCGGCTGGACAAAGCGATTCACCCCTCCACTTT. The chain carries TRBV7-2 and TRBJ1-6; a possible D gene is TRBD1 (5 bases). This CDR3 spans 16 amino acids. The V end lost 0 bases, the J end lost 8 bases, and 14 bases lay between the germline ends. Germline CDR1 and CDR2: SGHTA and FQGNSA.

The chain couples TRBV18 to TRBJ2-7, with D perhaps matching TRBD2 (6 bases). V was shortened by 5 bases and J by 2 bases, with 16 bases between the two germline ends. CDR3 size: 15 residues. Germline lookup yields CDR1 KGHSH and CDR2 LQKENI. The CDR3 loop is CASSLGAGRPYEQYF. The CDR3 nucleotides read TGTGCCAGCTCATTAGGGGCAGGGAGGCCCTACGAGCAGTACTTC.

This clone has just one count. Compared with germline, one end of the junction differs, possibly owing to a read error. V usage is TRBV5-6 and J usage is TRBJ1-2; TRBD1 is a possible D gene (5 bases). Germline V CDR1 and CDR2: SGHDT, YYEEEE. The CDR3 extends over 10 amino acids. Written as DNA, the CDR3 is TGTGCCAGCAGCGGGACTTTTGAGGCCTTC. Protein: CASSGTFEAF.

The rearrangement joins TRBV28 to TRBJ1-3; 11 bases match TRBD1. The CDR3 runs 15 residues. V shed 10 bases, J shed 3 bases, and the junction held 8 bases outside the gene matches. Per the germline V gene, CDR1 is MDHEN and CDR2 is SYDVKM. CDR3 loop: CATRDRGILGNTIYF. For the CDR3, the DNA is TGTGCCACACGGGACAGGGGGATCCTTGGAAACACCATATATTTT.

This clone was picked up one time. V usage is TRBV7-8 and J usage is TRBJ2-7, with 14 bases that match TRBD2. The junction had 8 bases not matched to a gene; V was cut back by 1 base and J by 9 bases. The CDR3 is made up of 16 amino acids. Looked up from germline, CDR1 is SGHVS and CDR2 is FQNEAQ. The CDR3 here is CASSLVTGLAGVGQYF. DNA for the CDR3: TGTGCCAGCAGCTTAGTAACGGGACTAGCGGGAGTTGGGCAGTACTTC.

This rearrangement joins TRBV4-1 to TRBJ2-2, with D possibly matching TRBD2 (5 bases). Germline CDR1 and CDR2: MGHRA and YSYEKL. V was cut by 0 bases and J by 0 bases, with 8 bases left in between. The CDR3 has 16 amino acids. CDR3 region: CASSQDQAANTGELFF. CDR3 nucleotide sequence: TGCGCCAGCAGCCAAGATCAAGCGGCGAACACCGGGGAGCTGTTTTTT.

V is TRBV30 and J is TRBJ1-2; TRBD1 is a possible D gene (5 bases). Germline V lookup: CDR1 GTSNPN, CDR2 SVGIG (reference sequence). V shed 3 bases and J shed 6 bases, with 14 bases lying between them. The CDR3 loop spans 13 amino acids. The CDR3 DNA sequence: TGTGCCTGGAGCCCCCAGGGCACCCATGGCTACACCTTC. Translated: CAWSPQGTHGYTF.

This chain joins TRBV28 and TRBJ2-5, with 11 nucleotides matching TRBD2. The length of the CDR3 is 16 residues. The V gene end was trimmed by 8 bases and the J gene end by 2 bases; junction bases not matched to a gene: 10. Germline V gives CDR1 MDHEN, CDR2 SYDVKM. CDR3 coding DNA: TGTGCCAGCGCGGAAGAGGGACTAGCGGTACAAGAGACCCAGTACTTC. Translation gives CASAEEGLAVQETQYF.

This sequence joins TRBV6-5 and TRBJ1-2; 10 bases line up with TRBD1. The CDR3 totals 14 residues. Trimming took 0 bases from V and 6 from J; bases not matched to a gene: 1. CDR1 and CDR2 (germline): MNHEY, SVGAGI. CDR3 protein: CASSYSTGGHGYTF. CDR3 sequence (DNA): TGTGCCAGCAGTTACTCGACAGGGGGCCATGGCTACACCTTC.

The chain uses TRBV2 and TRBJ2-5; 8 bases agree with TRBD2. Per germline, CDR1 SNHLY and CDR2 FYNNEI. There are 15 residues in the CDR3. V shed 7 bases, J shed 2 bases, and the junction held 9 bases outside the gene matches. The CDR3 sequence: CASIVRSGGQETQYF. DNA of the CDR3: TGTGCCAGCATCGTCCGGTCGGGGGGGCAAGAGACCCAGTACTTC.

The chain joins TRBV10-3 to TRBJ2-3; 9 positions match TRBD2. From germline, CDR1 is ENHRY and CDR2 SYGVKD. This CDR3 has 15 residues. J gave up 0 bases and V 8 bases, and 6 bases lay outside the gene matches. This chain's CDR3 is CAIQKTSGSTDTQYF. In nucleotides, the CDR3 is TGTGCCATCCAGAAAACTAGCGGGAGCACAGATACGCAGTATTTT.

This chain joins TRBV10-3 and TRBJ2-6; 7 bases line up with TRBD2. This CDR3 has 13 residues. The germline CDR1 and CDR2 sequences are ENHRY and SYGVKD. Unmatched junction bases numbered 1, after V lost 8 bases and J lost 3 bases. CDR3 amino acids: CAIAGDGANVLTF. The CDR3 coding sequence is TGTGCCATCGCGGGAGATGGGGCCAACGTCCTGACTTTC.

The chain joins TRBV7-2 to TRBJ2-1; 7 bases line up with TRBD2. The CDR3 totals 15 residues. In germline, CDR1 is SGHTA, CDR2 FQGNSA. V shed 3 bases, J shed 3 bases, and the junction held 5 bases outside the gene matches. The CDR3 nucleotides are TGTGCCAGCAGCTTTACGGGAGGAGTCTACAATGAGCAGTTCTTC. Translated: CASSFTGGVYNEQFF. The variable domain in full, completed from reference TRBV7-2 and TRBJ2-1, reads GAGVSQSPSNKVTEKGKDVELRCDPISGHTALYWYRQSLGQGLEFLIYFQGNSAPDKSGLPSDRFSAERTGGSVSTLTIQRTQQEDSAVYLCASSFTGGVYNEQFFGPGTRLTVL.

The V gene is TRBV18, the J gene TRBJ1-2; 7 bases fit TRBD1. The V gene end was trimmed by 0 bases and the J gene end by 8 bases; junction bases not matched to a gene: 3. This CDR3 has 13 amino acids. CDR1 KGHSH and CDR2 LQKENI come from the germline V gene. CDR3 DNA sequence: TGTGCCAGCTCACCACCAACAGGGGTGGGCTACACCTTC. Its protein product is CASSPPTGVGYTF.

This chain joins TRBV5-1 and TRBJ2-1; 10 bases map to TRBD2. The trim removed 6 bases at V and 8 bases at J, leaving 17 bases unmatched. The CDR3 is 17 residues long. Germline lookup yields CDR1 SGHRS and CDR2 YFSETQ. The CDR3 reads CASNRRTSGELQDEQFF. CDR3 DNA sequence: TGCGCCAGCAACCGTAGGACTAGCGGAGAACTCCAGGATGAGCAGTTCTTC.

The V call is TRBV5-6, the J call TRBJ2-1, with 8 bases lining up with TRBD2. Germline V gene sequence: CDR1 SGHDT, CDR2 YYEEEE. J lost 4 bases, V lost 4 bases, and 4 bases had no gene match. This CDR3 is built from 14 residues. CDR3 DNA: TGTGCCAGCAGCCACATAGCGGGGTACAATGAGCAGTTCTTC. Translating it yields CASSHIAGYNEQFF.

The CDR3, as DNA: TGTGCCAGCAGCCAAGAATTTTACAGGGGCAAGACCCAGTACTTC. Protein sequence: CASSQEFYRGKTQYF. The rearrangement joins TRBV3-1 (or the pseudogene TRBV3-2) to TRBJ2-5, with TRBD1 identical over 7 bases. This CDR3 has 15 residues. V was pared by 0 bases and J by 6 bases, with 7 bases of the junction left unmatched. Germline CDR1 is LGHDT and CDR2 is YNNKEL (reference sequence).

This clone appeared once. The J gene is TRBJ2-2, the V gene TRBV29-1, with 11 bases matching TRBD1. CDR1 is SQVTM and CDR2 is ANQGSEA in the germline V gene. CDR3 length: 14 residues. Trimming took 1 base from V and 6 from J; bases not matched to a gene: 1. The CDR3 is CSVEVGQGAGELFF. The CDR3 region has the DNA TGCAGCGTTGAAGTGGGACAGGGGGCCGGGGAGCTGTTTTTT.

The chain carries TRBV2 and TRBJ2-1; 10 nucleotides line up with TRBD1. Germline assignment: CDR1 SNHLY and CDR2 FYNNEI. This CDR3 region has 15 residues. Trimming at V came to 7 bases and at J to 6 bases, leaving 9 bases not matched to a gene. The CDR3 nucleotides are TGTGCCAGCACTAAAAGCGGGACAGGGGCCAATGAGCAGTTCTTC. Protein product: CASTKSGTGANEQFF. Using reference TRBV2 and TRBJ2-1 for the parts outside the CDR3, the full variable domain is EPEVTQTPSHQVTQMGQEVILRCVPISNHLYFYWYRQILGQKVEFLVSFYNNEISEKSEIFDDQFSVERPDGSNFTLKIRSTKLEDSAMYFCASTKSGTGANEQFFGPGTRLTVL.

CDR3 bases: TGTGCCAGCAGTTACGTCCTTGGATCAGGGGCTAGCGGGGGACAAGAGACCCAGTACTTC. It translates to CASSYVLGSGASGGQETQYF. This rearrangement joins TRBV6-2 or TRBV6-3 to TRBJ2-5; TRBD2 matches at 10 bases. V was clipped by 2 bases and J by 2 bases; unmatched bases: 17. The CDR3 is 20 residues long. In germline, CDR1 is MNHEY, CDR2 SVGEGT.

The chain carries TRBV5-1 and TRBJ2-1; D possibly corresponds to TRBD1 (5 bases). Trimming left V 4 bases short and J 6 bases short, with 17 bases between. CDR1 and CDR2 from the germline V gene are SGHRS and YFSETQ. This CDR3 is 15 amino acids long. CDR3 DNA sequence: TGCGCCAGCAGCGCCCAGGGTCGCCGTGGCAATGAGCAGTTCTTC. Encoded protein: CASSAQGRRGNEQFF.

The chain carries TRBV18 and TRBJ2-5, with 8 bases fitting TRBD2. Trimming took 2 bases from V and 4 from J; bases not matched to a gene: 9. Germline loops: CDR1 KGHSH, CDR2 LQKENI. The CDR3 contains 16 residues. CDR3 nucleotide sequence: TGTGCCAGCTCACCATCAACGGGAGGGCTGGCAGAGACCCAGTACTTC. Amino acids: CASSPSTGGLAETQYF.

The chain employs TRBV19 and TRBJ1-4, with D hard to call. CDR1 is LNHDA and CDR2 is SQIVND in the germline V gene (reference sequence). Trimming removed 3 bases at V and 0 bases at J, with 11 bases between. The CDR3 length is 16 residues. The CDR3 reads CASSIREPTTNEKLFF. The CDR3 DNA sequence: TGTGCCAGTAGTATTCGAGAACCCACAACTAATGAAAAACTGTTTTTT.

The rearrangement joins TRBV9 to TRBJ1-3, with TRBD1 matching over 7 bases. V lost 4 bases, J lost 4 bases, and 8 bases stayed unmatched. Germline V CDR1 and CDR2: SGDLS, YYNGEE. The CDR3 has 15 amino acids. Here the CDR3 reads CASSLQRTGGNTIYF. The CDR3, as DNA: TGTGCCAGCAGCTTACAACGGACAGGAGGAAACACCATATATTTT.